Sequencing of this T cell receptor (beta chain) was carried out in a study of T-cell reconstitution after alpha-beta-depleted transplantation in children. This clonotype was seen a few times. CDR3 length: 16 residues. In germline, CDR1 is SGHVS, CDR2 FQNEAQ. Trimming took off 5 bases at V and 2 bases at J, with 16 bases between the two ends. A TCRbeta library incorporating unique molecular identifiers was prepared. TCRdb redid the calling of the PCR reads with MiXCR, one entry per CDR3 protein. Among a few hundred thousand distinct CDR3 sequences, roughly 11% were seen once, and the ten largest hold roughly 6%.

Source: PBMCs from the stem cell graft donor, taken from the stem cell graft. This chain joins TRBV7-8 and TRBJ2-1; perhaps TRBD2 as D (5 bases). The receptor was isolated from a human donor who donated a stem cell graft to a child with acute myeloid leukemia. CDR3 amino acids: CASSGLRGRPYNEQFF. CDR3 DNA: TGTGCCAGCAGCGGACTTCGCGGCCGGCCCTACAATGAGCAGTTCTTC.